This T cell receptor beta chain was retrieved from a study of T cells in Graves' hyperthyroidism and ophthalmopathy. Trimming pared 5 bases from V and 5 bases from J, leaving 5 bases between. The CDR3 is made up of 11 amino acids. CDR1 and CDR2 (germline): KGHDR, SFDVKD. Amplification of TCR beta CDR3 regions used RNA as the template. Carried out on the TCR CDR3, a first-round RT-PCR used the HTBI primer set. TCRdb analysed the multiplex PCR reads with MiXCR anew, one entry per CDR3 protein. The sample includes roughly 500,000 distinct CDR3 sequences, 35% to 50% of them seen just once. Sequencing used peripheral blood or thyroid tissue (not recorded which). This TCR was recovered from an adult woman with Graves' disease, either hyperthyroidism or ophthalmopathy (not recorded which). J is TRBJ2-5 and V is TRBV24-1, with unresolved D. The CDR3: CATSAKETQYF. The CDR3 DNA sequence: TGTGCCACCAGTGCCAAGGAGACCCAGTACTTC.